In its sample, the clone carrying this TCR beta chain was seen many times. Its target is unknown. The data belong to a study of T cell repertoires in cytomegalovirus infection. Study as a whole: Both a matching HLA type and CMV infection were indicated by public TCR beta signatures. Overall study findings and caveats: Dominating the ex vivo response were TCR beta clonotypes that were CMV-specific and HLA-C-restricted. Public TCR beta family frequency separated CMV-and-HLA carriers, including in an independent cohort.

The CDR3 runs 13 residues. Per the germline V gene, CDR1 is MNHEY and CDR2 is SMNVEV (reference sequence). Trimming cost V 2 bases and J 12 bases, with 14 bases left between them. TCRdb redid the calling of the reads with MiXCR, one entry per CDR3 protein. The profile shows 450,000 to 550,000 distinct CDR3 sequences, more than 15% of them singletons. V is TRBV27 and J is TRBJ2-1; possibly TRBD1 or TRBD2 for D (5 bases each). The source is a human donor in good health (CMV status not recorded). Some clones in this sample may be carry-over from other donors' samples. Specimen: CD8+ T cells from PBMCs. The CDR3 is CASSLTRGRGQFF. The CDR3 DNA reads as TGTGCCAGCAGTTTAACCCGGGGCCGGGGGCAGTTCTTC.